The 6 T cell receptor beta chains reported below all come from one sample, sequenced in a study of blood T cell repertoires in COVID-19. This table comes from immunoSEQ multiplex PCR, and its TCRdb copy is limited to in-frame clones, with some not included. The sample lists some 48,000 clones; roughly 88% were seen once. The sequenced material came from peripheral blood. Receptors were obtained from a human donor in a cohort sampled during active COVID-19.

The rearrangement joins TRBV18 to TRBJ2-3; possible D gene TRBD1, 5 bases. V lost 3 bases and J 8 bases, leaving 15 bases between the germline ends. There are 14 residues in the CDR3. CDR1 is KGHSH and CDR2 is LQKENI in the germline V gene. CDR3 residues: CASSPVQGEGTQYF. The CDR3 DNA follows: TGTGCCAGCTCACCTGTTCAGGGTGAAGGTACGCAGTATTTT.

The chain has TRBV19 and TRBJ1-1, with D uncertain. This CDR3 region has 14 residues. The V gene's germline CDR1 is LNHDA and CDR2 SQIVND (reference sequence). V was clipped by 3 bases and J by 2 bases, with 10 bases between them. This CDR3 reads CASSMDRLNTEAFF. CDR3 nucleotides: TGTGCCAGTAGTATGGACCGACTAAACACTGAAGCTTTCTTT.

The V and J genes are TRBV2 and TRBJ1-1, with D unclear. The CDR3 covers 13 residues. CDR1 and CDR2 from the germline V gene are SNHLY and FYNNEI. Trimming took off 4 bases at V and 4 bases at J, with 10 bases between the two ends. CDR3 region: CASSAEEATEAFF. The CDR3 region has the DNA TGTGCCAGCAGTGCCGAGGAGGCCACTGAAGCTTTCTTT.

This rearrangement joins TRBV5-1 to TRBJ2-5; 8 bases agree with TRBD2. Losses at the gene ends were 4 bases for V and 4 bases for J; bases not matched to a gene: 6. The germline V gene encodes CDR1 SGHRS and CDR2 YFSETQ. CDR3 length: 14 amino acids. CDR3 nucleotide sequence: TGCGCCAGCAGCCGGAGCGGGGGAAGAGAGACCCAGTACTTC. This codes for CASSRSGGRETQYF.

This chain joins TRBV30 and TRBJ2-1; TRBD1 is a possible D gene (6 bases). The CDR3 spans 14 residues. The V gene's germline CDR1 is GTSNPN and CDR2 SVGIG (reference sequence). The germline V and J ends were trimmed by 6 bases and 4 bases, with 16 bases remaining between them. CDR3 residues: CACTGLSYYNEQFF. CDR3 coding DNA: TGTGCCTGTACAGGGCTATCATATTACAATGAGCAGTTCTTC.

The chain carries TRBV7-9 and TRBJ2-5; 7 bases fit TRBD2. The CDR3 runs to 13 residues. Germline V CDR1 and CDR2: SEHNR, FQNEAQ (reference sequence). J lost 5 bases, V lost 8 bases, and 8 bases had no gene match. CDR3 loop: CASLEGGRETQYF. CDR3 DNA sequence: TGTGCCAGCTTGGAGGGAGGGCGTGAGACCCAGTACTTC.